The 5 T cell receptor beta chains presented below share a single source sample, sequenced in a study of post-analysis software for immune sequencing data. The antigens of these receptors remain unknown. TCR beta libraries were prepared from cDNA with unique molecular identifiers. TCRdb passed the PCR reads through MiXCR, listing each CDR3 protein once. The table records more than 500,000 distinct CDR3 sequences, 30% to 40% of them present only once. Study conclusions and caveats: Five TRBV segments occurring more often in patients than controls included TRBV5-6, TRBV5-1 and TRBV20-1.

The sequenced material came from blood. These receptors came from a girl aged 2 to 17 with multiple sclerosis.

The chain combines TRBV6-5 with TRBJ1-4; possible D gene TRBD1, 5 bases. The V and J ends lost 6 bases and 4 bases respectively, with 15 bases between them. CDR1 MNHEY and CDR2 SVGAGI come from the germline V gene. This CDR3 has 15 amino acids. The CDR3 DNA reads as TGTGCCAGCAGCCGGATGGGACGGAATAATGAAAAACTGTTTTTT. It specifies CASSRMGRNNEKLFF.

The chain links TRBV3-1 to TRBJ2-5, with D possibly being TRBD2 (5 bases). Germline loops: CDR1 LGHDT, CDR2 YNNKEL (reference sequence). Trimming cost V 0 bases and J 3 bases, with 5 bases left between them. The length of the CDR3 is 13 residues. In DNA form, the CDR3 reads TGTGCCAGCAGCCAAGACGGGAAAGAGACCCAGTACTTC. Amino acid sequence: CASSQDGKETQYF.

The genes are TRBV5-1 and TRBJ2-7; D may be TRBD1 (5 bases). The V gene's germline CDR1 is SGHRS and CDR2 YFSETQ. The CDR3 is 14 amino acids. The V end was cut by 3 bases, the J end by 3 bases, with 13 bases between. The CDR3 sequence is CASSWGGRVYEQYF. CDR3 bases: TGCGCCAGCAGCTGGGGCGGTCGAGTCTACGAGCAGTACTTC.

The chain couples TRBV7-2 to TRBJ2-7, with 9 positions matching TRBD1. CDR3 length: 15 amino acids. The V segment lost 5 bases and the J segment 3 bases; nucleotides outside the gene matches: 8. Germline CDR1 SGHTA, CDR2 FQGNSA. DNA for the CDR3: TGTGCCAGCAGCCCTCCGGGACAGGGTTTCTACGAGCAGTACTTC. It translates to CASSPPGQGFYEQYF.

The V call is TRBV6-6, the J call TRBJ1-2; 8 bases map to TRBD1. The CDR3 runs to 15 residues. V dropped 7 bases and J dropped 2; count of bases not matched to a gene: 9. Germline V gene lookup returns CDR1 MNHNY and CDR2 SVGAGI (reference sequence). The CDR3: CASIYRGGANYGYTF. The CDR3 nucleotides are TGTGCCAGCATCTACAGGGGGGGGGCAAACTATGGCTACACCTTC.